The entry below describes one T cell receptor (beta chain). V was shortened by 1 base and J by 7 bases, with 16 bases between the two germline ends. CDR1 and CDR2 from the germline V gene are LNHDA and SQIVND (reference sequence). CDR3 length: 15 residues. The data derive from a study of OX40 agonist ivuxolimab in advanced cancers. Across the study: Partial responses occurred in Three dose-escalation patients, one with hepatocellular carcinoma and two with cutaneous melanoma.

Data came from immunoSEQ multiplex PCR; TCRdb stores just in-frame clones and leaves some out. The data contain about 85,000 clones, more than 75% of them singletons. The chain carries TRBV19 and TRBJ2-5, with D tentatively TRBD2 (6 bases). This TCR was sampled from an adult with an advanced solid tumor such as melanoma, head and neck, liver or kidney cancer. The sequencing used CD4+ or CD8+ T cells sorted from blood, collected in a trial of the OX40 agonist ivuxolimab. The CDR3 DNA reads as TGTGCCAGTAGTATAGCGAGAGGCTGGGGAGGGACCCAGTACTTC. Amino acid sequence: CASSIARGWGGTQYF. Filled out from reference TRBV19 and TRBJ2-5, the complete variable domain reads DGGITQSPKYLFRKEGQNVTLSCEQNLNHDAMYWYRQDPGQGLRLIYYSQIVNDFQKGDIAEGYSVSREKKESFPLTVTSAQKNPTAFYLCASSIARGWGGTQYFGPGTRLLVL.